Detailed here is one T cell receptor (beta chain). What it binds is not known. The data are from a study of vaccination effects on CD4 cells after COVID-19. Study-wide context: The cohort was immunized with two doses of either the BNT162b2 or mRNA-1273 vaccine. Vaccination followed sampling of two convalescent patients by 16 days and one week respectively. Study outcomes and limitations: Late after vaccination, infection- and vaccine-induced clones showed marked clonal contraction.

CDR1 and CDR2 (germline): MGHRA, YSYEKL. The CDR3 spans 15 residues. Trimming at V came to 4 bases and at J to 4 bases, leaving 8 bases not matched to a gene. The table came from immunoSEQ multiplex PCR; TCRdb's copy has only in-frame clones and leaves some out. The sample lists about 45,000 clones, around 79% occurring once. ViraFEST expansion of antigen-specific CD4+ T cells with viral peptide pools preceded sequencing. With about 9 days of culture completed, CD4+ T cells were isolated. The infection with SARS-CoV-2 (confirmed by PCR) occurred in this person between March and December 2020. Cultures had half their medium replaced with IL-2 medium on days 3 and 7.

The sequence was collected from a human donor who had a prior SARS-CoV-2 infection. This rearrangement joins TRBV4-1 to TRBJ1-1, with TRBD1 matching over 8 bases. Sequencing used CD4+ T cells from PBMCs cultured with a peptide pool, obtained before COVID-19 vaccination. CDR3 loop: CASSRDDRGGTEAFF. CDR3 in DNA: TGCGCCAGCAGCCGGGATGACAGGGGTGGCACTGAAGCTTTCTTT.